The T cell receptor (beta chain) described here comes from a study of OX40 agonist ivuxolimab in advanced cancers. As for the study in general: The dose-escalation cohort had hepatocellular carcinoma, melanoma, renal cell or head and neck cancer. Participants could have had prior anti-PD-1, anti-PD-L1 or anti-CTLA-4 therapy, and around 40% had some.

Germline values: CDR1 ENHRY, CDR2 SYGVKD. Trimming left V 2 bases short and J 2 bases short, with 8 bases between. The CDR3 has 14 residues. Here immunoSEQ multiplex PCR was the method, and the copy in TCRdb shows in-frame clones only, minus some. Here the sample spans 40,000 to 55,000 clones, roughly 88% being singletons. This chain connects TRBV10-3 to TRBJ2-3; weak D call: TRBD1 (5 bases). The specimen comprised CD4+ or CD8+ T cells sorted from blood, sampled in a trial of the OX40 agonist ivuxolimab. The source is an adult with an advanced solid tumor such as melanoma, head and neck, liver or kidney cancer. The CDR3 DNA sequence: TGTGCCATCAGTGAGGTCAGGGTCACAGATACGCAGTATTTT. Residues: CAISEVRVTDTQYF.